What follows describes a single T cell receptor beta chain. The target antigen is unknown. These data originate in a study of vaccination and CD4 T cells after COVID-19. The CDR3 length is 10 residues. CDR1 DFQATT and CDR2 SNEGSKA come from the germline V gene (reference sequence). Trimming removed 3 bases at V and 13 bases at J, with 12 bases between. An Oncomine TCR Beta short-read assay was used to sequence the DNA from cultured CD4+ T cells. TCRdb reanalysed the PCR reads using MiXCR and keeps one entry per CDR3 protein. This table holds about 3,200 distinct CDR3 sequences, 20% to 25% found once. Treatment here: roughly ten-day PBMC culture with coronavirus spike peptide pools or control peptides (ViraFEST assay). ViraFEST used peptide pools to expand antigen-specific T cells and subsequently sequenced their TCRs.

The receptor's source is a human donor who had recovered from COVID-19. The specimen was CD4+ T cells from blood, cultured in vitro, collected after SARS-CoV-2 vaccination. The chain couples TRBV20-1 to TRBJ1-2; D may be TRBD1 (6 bases). Here the CDR3 DNA reads TGCAGTGCTAGCGACAGGTACTGCACCTTC. Translation: CSASDRYCTF.